This T cell receptor beta chain was identified during a study of early T cells in non-severe SARS-CoV-2 infection. Via MiXCR, TCRdb re-called the 5' RACE reads, giving one row per CDR3 protein. The sample contains 35,000 to 45,000 distinct CDR3 sequences, approximately 6.3% of which appear only once. Many counts were recorded for this clonotype. CDR1 is KGHSH, CDR2 LQKENI, per germline. The V segment lost 4 bases and the J segment 5 bases; nucleotides outside the gene matches: 5. The CDR3 covers 14 residues. The clonotype was recovered from an adult who was a healthcare worker with PCR-confirmed SARS-CoV-2 infection or an uninfected control (not recorded which). The gene calls are TRBV18 and TRBJ2-4; 7 bases align to TRBD1. Sequencing used whole blood. CDR3 nucleotide sequence: TGTGCCAGCTCACACGACAGGGCCGAAAACATTCAGTACTTC. Translated, it gives CASSHDRAENIQYF.